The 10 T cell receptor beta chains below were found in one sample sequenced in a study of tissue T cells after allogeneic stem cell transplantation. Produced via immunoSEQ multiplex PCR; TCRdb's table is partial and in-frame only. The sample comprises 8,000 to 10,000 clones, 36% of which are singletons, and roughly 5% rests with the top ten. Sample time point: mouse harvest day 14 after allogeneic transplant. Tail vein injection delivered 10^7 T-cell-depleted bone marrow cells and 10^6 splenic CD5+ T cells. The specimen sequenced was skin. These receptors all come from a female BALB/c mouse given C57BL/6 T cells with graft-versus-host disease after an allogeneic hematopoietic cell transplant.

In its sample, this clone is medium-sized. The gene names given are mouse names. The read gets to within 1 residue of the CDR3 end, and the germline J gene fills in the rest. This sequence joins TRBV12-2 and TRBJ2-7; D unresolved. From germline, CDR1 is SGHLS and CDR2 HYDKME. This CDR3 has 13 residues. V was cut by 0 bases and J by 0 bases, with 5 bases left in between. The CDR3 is CASSLDNSYEQYF. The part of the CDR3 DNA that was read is TGTGCCAGCTCTCTCGACAACTCCTATGAACAGTAC.

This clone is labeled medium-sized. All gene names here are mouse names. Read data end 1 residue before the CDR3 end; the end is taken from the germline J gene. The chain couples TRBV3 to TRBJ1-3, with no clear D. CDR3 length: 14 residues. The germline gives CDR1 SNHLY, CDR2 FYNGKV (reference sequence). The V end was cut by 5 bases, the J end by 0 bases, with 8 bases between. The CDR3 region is CASSEQYSGNTLYF. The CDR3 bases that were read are TGTGCCAGCAGCGAACAGTATTCTGGAAATACGCTCTAT.

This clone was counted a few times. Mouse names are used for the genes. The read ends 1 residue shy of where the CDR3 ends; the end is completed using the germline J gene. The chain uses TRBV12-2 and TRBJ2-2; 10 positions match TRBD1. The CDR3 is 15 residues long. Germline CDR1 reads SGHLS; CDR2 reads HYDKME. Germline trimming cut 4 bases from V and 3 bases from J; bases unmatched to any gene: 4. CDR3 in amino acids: CASSQTGGDTGQLYF. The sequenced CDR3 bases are TGTGCCAGCTCCCAGACAGGGGGCGACACCGGGCAGCTCTAC.

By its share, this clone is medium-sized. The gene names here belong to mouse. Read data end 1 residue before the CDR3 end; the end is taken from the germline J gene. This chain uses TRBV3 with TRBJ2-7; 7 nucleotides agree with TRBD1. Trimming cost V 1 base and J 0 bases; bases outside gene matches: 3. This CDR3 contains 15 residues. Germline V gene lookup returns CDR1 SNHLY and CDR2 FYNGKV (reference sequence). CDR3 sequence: CASSLERDSSYEQYF. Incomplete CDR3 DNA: TGTGCCAGCAGCTTAGAACGGGACAGCTCCTATGAACAGTAC.

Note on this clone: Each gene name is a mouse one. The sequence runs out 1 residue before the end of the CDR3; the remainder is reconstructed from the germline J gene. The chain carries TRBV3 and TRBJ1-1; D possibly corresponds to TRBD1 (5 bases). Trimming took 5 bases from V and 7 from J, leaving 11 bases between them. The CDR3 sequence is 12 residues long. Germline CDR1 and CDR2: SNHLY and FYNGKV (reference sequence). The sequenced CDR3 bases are TGTGCCAGCAGCCGGGGGAGGGAAGAAGTCTTC. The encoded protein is CASSRGREEVF. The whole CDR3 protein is CASSRGREEVFF.

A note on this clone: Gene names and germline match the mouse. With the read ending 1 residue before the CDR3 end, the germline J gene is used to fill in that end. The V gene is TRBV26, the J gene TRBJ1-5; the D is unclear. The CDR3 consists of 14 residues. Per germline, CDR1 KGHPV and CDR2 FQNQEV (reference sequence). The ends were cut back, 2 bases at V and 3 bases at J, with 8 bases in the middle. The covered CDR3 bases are TGTGCCAGCAGTCTGACAGTGGTCAACCAGGCTCCGCTT. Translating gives CASSLTVVNQAPL. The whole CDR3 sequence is CASSLTVVNQAPLF.

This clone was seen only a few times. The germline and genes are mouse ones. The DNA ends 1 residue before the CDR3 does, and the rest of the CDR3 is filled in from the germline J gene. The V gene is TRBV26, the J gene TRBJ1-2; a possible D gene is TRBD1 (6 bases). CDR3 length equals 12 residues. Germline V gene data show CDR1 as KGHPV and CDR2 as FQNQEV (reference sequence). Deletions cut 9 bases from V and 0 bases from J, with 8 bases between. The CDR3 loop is CASGQSNSDYTF. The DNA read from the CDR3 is TGTGCCAGTGGACAGTCAAACTCCGACTACACC.

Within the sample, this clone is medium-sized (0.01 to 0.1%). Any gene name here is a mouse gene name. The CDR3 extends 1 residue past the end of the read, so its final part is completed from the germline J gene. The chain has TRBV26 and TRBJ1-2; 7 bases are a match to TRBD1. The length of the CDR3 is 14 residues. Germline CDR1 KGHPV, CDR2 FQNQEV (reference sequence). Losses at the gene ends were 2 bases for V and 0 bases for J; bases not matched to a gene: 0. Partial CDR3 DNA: TGTGCCAGCAGTCTGACAGGGGCAAACTCCGACTACACC. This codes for CASSLTGANSDYT. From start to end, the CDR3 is CASSLTGANSDYTF.

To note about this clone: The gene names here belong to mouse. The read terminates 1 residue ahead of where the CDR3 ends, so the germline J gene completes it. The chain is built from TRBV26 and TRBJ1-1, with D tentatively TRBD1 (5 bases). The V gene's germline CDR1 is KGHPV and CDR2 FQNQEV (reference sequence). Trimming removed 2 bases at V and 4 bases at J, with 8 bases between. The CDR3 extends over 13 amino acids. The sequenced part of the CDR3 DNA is TGTGCCAGCAGTCTGGCAGGGAGCACAGAAGTCTTC. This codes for CASSLAGSTEVF. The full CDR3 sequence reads CASSLAGSTEVFF. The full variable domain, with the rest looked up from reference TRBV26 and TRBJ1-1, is NSKVIQTPRYLVKGQGQKAKMRCIPEKGHPVVFWYQQNKNNEFKFLINFQNQEVLQQIDMTEKRFSAECPSNSPCSLEIQSSEAGDSALYLCASSLAGSTEVFFGKGTRLTVV.

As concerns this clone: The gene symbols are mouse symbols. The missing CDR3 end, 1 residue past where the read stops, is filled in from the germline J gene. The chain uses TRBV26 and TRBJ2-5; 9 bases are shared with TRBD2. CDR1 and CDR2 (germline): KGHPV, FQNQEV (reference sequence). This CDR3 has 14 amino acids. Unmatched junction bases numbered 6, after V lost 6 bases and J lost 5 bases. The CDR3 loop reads CASSPGGGRDTQYF. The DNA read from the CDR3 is TGTGCCAGCAGCCCTGGGGGGGGGCGAGACACCCAGTAC.